Listed below are T cell receptor beta chains from one sample, sequenced in a study of T cell responses to AZD1222 COVID-19 vaccine. This table comes from immunoSEQ multiplex PCR, and its TCRdb copy is limited to in-frame clones, with some not included. Of under 200,000 clones in the sample, around 89% were seen once. This specimen consisted of peripheral blood, obtained 28 days after the second AZD1222 dose. The source of these receptors is an adult who received the AZD1222 COVID-19 vaccine. The CDR3 runs from the conserved cysteine through the conserved F or W. A D gene is named only where the DNA matches it firmly. Expanded clones are given a class, and other clones once, few, many or no size at all.

v_gene: TRBV4-2; d_gene: -; abundance: -; j_gene: TRBJ2-5; CDR3aa: CASSPKGLGGQETQYF; CDR3nt: TGTGCCAGCAGCCCCAAAGGACTTGGGGGACAAGAGACCCAGTACTTC
v_gene: TRBV5-1; d_gene: -; abundance: -; j_gene: TRBJ1-1; CDR3aa: CASSLGPMNTEAFF; CDR3nt: TGCGCCAGCAGCCTGGGCCCCATGAACACTGAAGCTTTCTTT
v_gene: TRBV6-5; d_gene: -; abundance: -; j_gene: TRBJ1-1; CDR3aa: CASSRWAEAFF; CDR3nt: TGTGCCAGCAGCCGCTGGGCTGAAGCTTTCTTT
v_gene: TRBV5-1; d_gene: TRBD1; abundance: -; j_gene: TRBJ2-7; CDR3aa: CASSPGPGQDYEQYF; CDR3nt: TGCGCCAGCAGCCCTGGACCGGGACAGGATTACGAGCAGTACTTC
v_gene: TRBV5-6; d_gene: -; abundance: -; j_gene: TRBJ1-4; CDR3aa: CASSLRTSLPFYF; CDR3nt: TGTGCCAGCAGCCTCCGGACCTCATTGCCCTTCTATTTT
v_gene: TRBV7-2; d_gene: TRBD2; abundance: -; j_gene: TRBJ2-1; CDR3aa: CASSSGTSGFSYNEQFF; CDR3nt: TGTGCCAGCAGTTCCGGGACTAGCGGTTTTTCCTACAATGAGCAGTTCTTC
v_gene: TRBV29-1; d_gene: TRBD2; abundance: -; j_gene: TRBJ2-1; CDR3aa: CSVDGTGPSGGSHYNEQFF; CDR3nt: TGCAGCGTTGACGGGACAGGTCCTAGCGGGGGGTCACACTACAATGAGCAGTTCTTC
v_gene: TRBV6-6; d_gene: -; abundance: -; j_gene: TRBJ1-2; CDR3aa: CASSSKTEVNGYTF; CDR3nt: TGTGCCAGCAGTTCCAAGACAGAAGTAAATGGCTACACCTTC
v_gene: TRBV7-8; d_gene: -; abundance: -; j_gene: TRBJ1-5; CDR3aa: CASSLGWGGNQPQHF; CDR3nt: TGTGCCAGCAGCTTAGGGTGGGGGGGCAATCAGCCCCAGCATTTT
v_gene: TRBV30; d_gene: TRBD1; abundance: -; j_gene: TRBJ1-2; CDR3aa: CAWSDPGQGAAHGYTF; CDR3nt: TGTGCCTGGAGCGACCCGGGACAGGGGGCTGCTCATGGCTACACCTTC
v_gene: TRBV12-3/TRBV12-4; d_gene: TRBD1; abundance: -; j_gene: TRBJ1-2; CDR3aa: CASREGQRFGYTF; CDR3nt: TGTGCCAGCAGGGAGGGACAGCGTTTTGGCTACACCTTC
v_gene: TRBV18; d_gene: -; abundance: -; j_gene: TRBJ1-1; CDR3aa: CASSPAEGSEAFF; CDR3nt: TGTGCCAGCTCACCTGCCGAGGGCTCTGAAGCTTTCTTT
v_gene: TRBV4-3; d_gene: -; abundance: -; j_gene: TRBJ2-7; CDR3aa: CASSQGVRGEQYF; CDR3nt: TGCGCCAGCAGCCAAGGGGTCAGGGGCGAGCAGTACTTC
v_gene: TRBV7-8; d_gene: -; abundance: -; j_gene: TRBJ1-3; CDR3aa: CASSYHIDEGPSGNTIYF; CDR3nt: TGTGCCAGCAGCTATCACATTGACGAGGGGCCTTCTGGAAACACCATATATTTT
v_gene: TRBV4-3; d_gene: -; abundance: -; j_gene: TRBJ1-2; CDR3aa: CASSHQEDNYGYTF; CDR3nt: TGCGCCAGCAGCCATCAGGAGGATAACTATGGCTACACCTTC
v_gene: TRBV19; d_gene: -; abundance: -; j_gene: TRBJ1-1; CDR3aa: CASSRDGLTAFF; CDR3nt: TGTGCCAGTAGCAGGGACGGACTGACCGCTTTCTTT
v_gene: TRBV3-1/TRBV3-2; d_gene: TRBD1; abundance: once; j_gene: TRBJ2-3; CDR3aa: CASSRQGEFTDTQYF; CDR3nt: TGTGCCAGCAGTCGACAGGGGGAGTTCACAGATACGCAGTATTTT
v_gene: TRBV4-2; d_gene: -; abundance: -; j_gene: TRBJ2-1; CDR3aa: CASSPRGGDNEQFF; CDR3nt: TGTGCCAGCAGCCCCCGAGGGGGGGACAATGAGCAGTTCTTC
v_gene: TRBV2; d_gene: -; abundance: -; j_gene: TRBJ2-1; CDR3aa: CASSGTRVGDEQFF; CDR3nt: TGTGCCAGCAGTGGAACTCGGGTTGGAGATGAGCAGTTCTTC
v_gene: TRBV30; d_gene: TRBD1; abundance: -; j_gene: TRBJ1-2; CDR3aa: CAWNEGGPNYGYTF; CDR3nt: TGTGCCTGGAACGAAGGGGGCCCTAACTATGGCTACACCTTC
v_gene: TRBV4-1; d_gene: -; abundance: -; j_gene: TRBJ1-5; CDR3aa: CASSQEDLGEEPQHF; CDR3nt: TGCGCCAGCAGCCAAGAAGACCTGGGCGAGGAGCCCCAGCATTTT
v_gene: TRBV4-1; d_gene: -; abundance: -; j_gene: TRBJ1-2; CDR3aa: CASSQDFGESLRGYTF; CDR3nt: TGCGCCAGCAGCCAAGATTTCGGGGAGTCCCTCCGGGGCTACACCTTC
v_gene: TRBV19; d_gene: -; abundance: -; j_gene: TRBJ1-2; CDR3aa: CASMESWGYGYTF; CDR3nt: TGTGCCAGTATGGAGTCATGGGGCTATGGCTACACCTTC
v_gene: TRBV27; d_gene: TRBD1; abundance: -; j_gene: TRBJ1-1; CDR3aa: CASSSLGTQQGNDEAFF; CDR3nt: TGTGCCAGCAGCTCACTGGGGACCCAACAGGGGAATGATGAAGCTTTCTTT
v_gene: TRBV7-8; d_gene: -; abundance: -; j_gene: TRBJ1-2; CDR3aa: CASSLEGKSVRPLF; CDR3nt: TGTGCCAGCAGCTTAGAGGGGAAGTCCGTGAGACCACTCTTC
v_gene: TRBV18; d_gene: -; abundance: -; j_gene: TRBJ1-4; CDR3aa: CASSPKEKLFF; CDR3nt: TGTGCCAGCTCACCTAAAGAAAAACTGTTTTTT
v_gene: TRBV4-2; d_gene: -; abundance: -; j_gene: TRBJ1-2; CDR3aa: CASSQAHRQSGYGYTF; CDR3nt: TGTGCCAGCAGCCAGGCGCATCGACAGTCAGGTTATGGCTACACCTTC
v_gene: TRBV7-3; d_gene: TRBD1; abundance: -; j_gene: TRBJ1-1; CDR3aa: CASSSGQGTEAFF; CDR3nt: TGTGCCAGCAGCTCAGGACAGGGGACTGAAGCTTTCTTT
v_gene: TRBV11-3; d_gene: TRBD1; abundance: -; j_gene: TRBJ2-2; CDR3aa: CASSLGTGTGELFF; CDR3nt: TGTGCCAGCAGCTTAGGGACAGGGACCGGGGAGCTGTTTTTT
v_gene: TRBV27; d_gene: -; abundance: -; j_gene: TRBJ1-5; CDR3aa: CASSKGYSNQPQHF; CDR3nt: TGTGCCAGCAGTAAAGGGTATAGCAATCAGCCCCAGCATTTT
v_gene: TRBV3-1/TRBV3-2; d_gene: -; abundance: -; j_gene: TRBJ1-6; CDR3aa: CASSQQGLYSPLHF; CDR3nt: TGTGCCAGCAGCCAACAGGGGCTCTATTCACCCCTCCACTTT
v_gene: TRBV2; d_gene: -; abundance: -; j_gene: TRBJ1-1; CDR3aa: CASSVQGTVNTEAFF; CDR3nt: TGTGCCAGCAGTGTCCAGGGTACGGTGAACACTGAAGCTTTCTTT
v_gene: TRBV2; d_gene: -; abundance: few; j_gene: TRBJ1-6; CDR3aa: CASSGRDEAGRSYNSPLHF; CDR3nt: TGTGCCAGCAGTGGCAGGGACGAAGCAGGAAGGTCCTATAATTCACCCCTCCACTTT
v_gene: TRBV5-4; d_gene: TRBD1; abundance: -; j_gene: TRBJ2-7; CDR3aa: CASSPSGGRFYEQYF; CDR3nt: TGTGCCAGCAGCCCGTCAGGGGGCAGGTTTTACGAGCAGTACTTC
v_gene: TRBV2; d_gene: TRBD1; abundance: -; j_gene: TRBJ1-1; CDR3aa: CASSEMSGGTEAFF; CDR3nt: TGTGCCAGCAGTGAGATGTCAGGGGGCACTGAAGCTTTCTTT
v_gene: TRBV6-5; d_gene: -; abundance: -; j_gene: TRBJ1-1; CDR3aa: CASSRPRLENTEAFF; CDR3nt: TGTGCCAGCAGTCGCCCGCGGCTGGAGAACACTGAAGCTTTCTTT